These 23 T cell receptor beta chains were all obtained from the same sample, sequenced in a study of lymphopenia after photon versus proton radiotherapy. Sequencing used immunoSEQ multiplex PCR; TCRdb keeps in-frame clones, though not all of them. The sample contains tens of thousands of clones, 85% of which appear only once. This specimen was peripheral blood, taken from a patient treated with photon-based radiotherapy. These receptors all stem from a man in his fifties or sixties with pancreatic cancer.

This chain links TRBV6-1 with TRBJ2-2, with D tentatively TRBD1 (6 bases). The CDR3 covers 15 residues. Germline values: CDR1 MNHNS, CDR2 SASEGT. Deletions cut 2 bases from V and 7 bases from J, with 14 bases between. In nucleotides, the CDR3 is TGTGCCAGCAGTGAAAGGTTACAGGGTAGCGGGGAGCTGTTTTTT. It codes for CASSERLQGSGELFF.

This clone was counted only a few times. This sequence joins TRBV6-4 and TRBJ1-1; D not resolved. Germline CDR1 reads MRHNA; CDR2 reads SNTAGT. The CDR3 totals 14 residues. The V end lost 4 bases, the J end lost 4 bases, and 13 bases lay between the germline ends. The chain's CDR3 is CASSAALWSTEAFF. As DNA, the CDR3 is TGTGCCAGCAGTGCGGCCCTTTGGAGCACTGAAGCTTTCTTT.

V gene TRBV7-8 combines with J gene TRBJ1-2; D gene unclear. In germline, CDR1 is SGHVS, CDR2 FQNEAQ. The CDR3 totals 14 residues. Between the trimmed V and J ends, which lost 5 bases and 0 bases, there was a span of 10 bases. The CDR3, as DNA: TGTGCCAGCAGCCTCCGGCGCGCTAACTATGGCTACACCTTC. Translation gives CASSLRRANYGYTF.

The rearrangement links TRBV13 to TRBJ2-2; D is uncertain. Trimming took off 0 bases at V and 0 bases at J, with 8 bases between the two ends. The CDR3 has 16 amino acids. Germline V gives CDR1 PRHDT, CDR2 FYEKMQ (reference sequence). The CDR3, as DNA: TGTGCCAGCAGCTTAGGACTCGGCCCGAACACCGGGGAGCTGTTTTTT. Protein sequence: CASSLGLGPNTGELFF.

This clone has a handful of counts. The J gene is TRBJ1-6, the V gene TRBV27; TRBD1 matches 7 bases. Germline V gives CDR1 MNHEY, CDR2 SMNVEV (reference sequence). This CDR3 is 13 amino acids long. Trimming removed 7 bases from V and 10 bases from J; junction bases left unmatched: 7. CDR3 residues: CASTGQGVSPLHF. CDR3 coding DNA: TGTGCCAGCACGGGGCAGGGGGTCTCACCCCTCCACTTT.

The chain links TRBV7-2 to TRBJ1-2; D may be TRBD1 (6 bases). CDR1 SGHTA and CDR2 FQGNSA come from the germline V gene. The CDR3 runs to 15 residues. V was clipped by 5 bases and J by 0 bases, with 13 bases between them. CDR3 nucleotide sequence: TGTGCCAGCAGCATCAACAGGGATCCTAACTATGGCTACACCTTC. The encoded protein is CASSINRDPNYGYTF.

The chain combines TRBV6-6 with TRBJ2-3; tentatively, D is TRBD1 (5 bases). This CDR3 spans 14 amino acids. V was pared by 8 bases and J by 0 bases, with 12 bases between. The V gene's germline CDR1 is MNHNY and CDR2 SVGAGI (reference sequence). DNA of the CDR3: TGTGCCAGCCGCCGACAGTCTAGCACAGATACGCAGTATTTT. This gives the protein CASRRQSSTDTQYF.

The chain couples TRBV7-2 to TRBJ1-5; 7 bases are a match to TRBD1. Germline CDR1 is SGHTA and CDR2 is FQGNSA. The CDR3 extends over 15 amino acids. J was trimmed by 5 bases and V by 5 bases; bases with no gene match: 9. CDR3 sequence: CASSGVGTAYQPQHF. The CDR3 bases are TGTGCCAGCAGCGGAGTGGGGACAGCCTATCAGCCCCAGCATTTT.

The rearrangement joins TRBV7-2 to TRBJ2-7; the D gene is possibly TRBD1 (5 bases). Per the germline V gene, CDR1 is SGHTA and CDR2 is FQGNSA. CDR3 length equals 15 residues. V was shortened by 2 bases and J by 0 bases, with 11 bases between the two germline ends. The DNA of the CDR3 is TGTGCCAGCAGCTTACGGACACTCAGCTCCTACGAGCAGTACTTC. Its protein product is CASSLRTLSSYEQYF.

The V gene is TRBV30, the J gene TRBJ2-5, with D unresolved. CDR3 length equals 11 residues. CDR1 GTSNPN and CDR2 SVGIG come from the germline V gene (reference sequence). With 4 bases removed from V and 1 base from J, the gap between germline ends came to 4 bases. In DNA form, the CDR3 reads TGTGCCTGGATAACCCAAGAGACCCAGTACTTC. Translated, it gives CAWITQETQYF.

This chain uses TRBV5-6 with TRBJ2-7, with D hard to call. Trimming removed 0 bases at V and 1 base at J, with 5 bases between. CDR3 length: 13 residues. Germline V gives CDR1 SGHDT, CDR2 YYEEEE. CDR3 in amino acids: CASSLDISYEQYF. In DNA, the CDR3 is TGTGCCAGCAGCTTGGACATATCCTACGAGCAGTACTTC.

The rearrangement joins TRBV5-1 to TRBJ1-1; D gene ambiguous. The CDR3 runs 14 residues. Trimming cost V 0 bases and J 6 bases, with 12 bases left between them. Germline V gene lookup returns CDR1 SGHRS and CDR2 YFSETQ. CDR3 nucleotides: TGCGCCAGCAGCTTGGCACTCGGGTGGGCTGAAGCTTTCTTT. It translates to CASSLALGWAEAFF. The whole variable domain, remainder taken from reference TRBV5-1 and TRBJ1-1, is KAGVTQTPRYLIKTRGQQVTLSCSPISGHRSVSWYQQTPGQGLQFLFEYFSETQRNKGNFPGRFSGRQFSNSRSEMNVSTLELGDSALYLCASSLALGWAEAFFGQGTRLTVV.

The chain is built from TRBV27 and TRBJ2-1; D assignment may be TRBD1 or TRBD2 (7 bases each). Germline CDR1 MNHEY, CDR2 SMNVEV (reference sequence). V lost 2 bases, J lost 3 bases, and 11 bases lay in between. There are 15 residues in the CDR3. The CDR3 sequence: CASSLQGGVYNEQFF. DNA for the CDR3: TGTGCCAGCAGTTTACAGGGGGGGGTCTACAATGAGCAGTTCTTC.

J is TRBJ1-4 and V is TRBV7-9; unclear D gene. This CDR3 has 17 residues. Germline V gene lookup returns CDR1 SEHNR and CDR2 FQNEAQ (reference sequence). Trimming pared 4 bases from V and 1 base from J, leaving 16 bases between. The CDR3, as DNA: TGTGCCAGCAGCTCCCTCAAAATCAGGCAAACTAATGAAAAACTGTTTTTT. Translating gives CASSSLKIRQTNEKLFF.

CDR3 region: CAWSRRNSPLHF. CDR3 sequence (DNA): TGTGCCTGGAGTCGTCGAAATTCACCCCTCCACTTT. The chain employs TRBV30 and TRBJ1-6; D unresolved. Germline CDR1 is GTSNPN and CDR2 is SVGIG (reference sequence). V was cut by 2 bases and J by 7 bases, with 6 bases left in between. This CDR3 spans 12 amino acids.

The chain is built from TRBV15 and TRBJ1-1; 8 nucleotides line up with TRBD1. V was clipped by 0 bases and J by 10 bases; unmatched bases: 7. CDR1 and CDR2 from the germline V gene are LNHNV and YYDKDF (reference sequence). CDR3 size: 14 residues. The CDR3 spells CATSRDRTGPRAFF. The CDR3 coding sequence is TGTGCCACCAGCAGAGATAGGACAGGGCCAAGAGCTTTCTTT.

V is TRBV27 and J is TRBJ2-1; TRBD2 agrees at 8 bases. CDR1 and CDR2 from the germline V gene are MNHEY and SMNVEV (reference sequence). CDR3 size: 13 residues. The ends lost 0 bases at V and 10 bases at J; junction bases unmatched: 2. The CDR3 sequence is CASSLSRLAEQFF. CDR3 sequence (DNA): TGTGCCAGCAGTTTATCGCGACTAGCGGAGCAGTTCTTC.

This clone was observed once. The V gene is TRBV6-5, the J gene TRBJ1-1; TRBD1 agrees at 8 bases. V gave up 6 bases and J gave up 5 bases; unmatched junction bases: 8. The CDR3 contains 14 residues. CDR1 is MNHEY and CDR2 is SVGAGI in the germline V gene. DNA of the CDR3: TGTGCCAGCAGCACGGACAGGGCGGGGACTGAAGCTTTCTTT. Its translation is CASSTDRAGTEAFF.

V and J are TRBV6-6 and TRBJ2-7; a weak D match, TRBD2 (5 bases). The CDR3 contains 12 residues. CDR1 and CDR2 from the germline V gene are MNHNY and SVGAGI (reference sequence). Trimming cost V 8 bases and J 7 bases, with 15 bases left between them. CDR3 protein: CASGKTTGEQYF. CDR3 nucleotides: TGTGCCAGCGGAAAGACTACGGGGGAGCAGTACTTC.

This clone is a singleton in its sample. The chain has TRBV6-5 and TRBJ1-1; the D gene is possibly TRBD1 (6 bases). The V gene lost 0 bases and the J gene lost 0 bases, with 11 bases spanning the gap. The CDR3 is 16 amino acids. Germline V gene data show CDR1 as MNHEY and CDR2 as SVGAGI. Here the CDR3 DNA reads TGTGCCAGCAGTTACTCCGGGGGGCGCGTGAACACTGAAGCTTTCTTT. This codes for CASSYSGGRVNTEAFF.

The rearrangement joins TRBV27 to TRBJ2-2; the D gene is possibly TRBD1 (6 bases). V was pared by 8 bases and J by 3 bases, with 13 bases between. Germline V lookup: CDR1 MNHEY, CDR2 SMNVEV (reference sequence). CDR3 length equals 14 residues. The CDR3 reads CASGRGTDTGELFF. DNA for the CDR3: TGTGCCAGCGGTAGGGGGACGGACACCGGGGAGCTGTTTTTT.

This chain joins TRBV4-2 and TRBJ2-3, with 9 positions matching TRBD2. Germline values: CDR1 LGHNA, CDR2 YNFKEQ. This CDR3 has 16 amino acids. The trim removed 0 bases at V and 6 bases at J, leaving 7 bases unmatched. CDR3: CASSQDASGGWDTQYF. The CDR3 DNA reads TGTGCCAGCAGCCAAGATGCCAGCGGGGGGTGGGATACGCAGTATTTT.

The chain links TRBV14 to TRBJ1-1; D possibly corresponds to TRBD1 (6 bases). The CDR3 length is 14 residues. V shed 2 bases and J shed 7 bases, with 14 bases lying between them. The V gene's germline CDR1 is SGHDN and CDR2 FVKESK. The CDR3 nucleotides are TGTGCCAGCAGCCAACTTGGGGGGGCAGGTGAAGCTTTCTTT. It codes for CASSQLGGAGEAFF.